One and the same sample provided the 6 T cell receptor beta chains below, sequenced in a study of blood T cell repertoires in COVID-19. TCRdb's table, derived via immunoSEQ multiplex PCR, lists solely in-frame clones and lacks some. This table holds more than 110,000 clones, 88% found once. The sample comprised peripheral blood. These TCRs come from a man aged 50 or older with active or convalescent COVID-19.

This chain joins TRBV20-1 and TRBJ2-1; D uncertain. V was trimmed by 1 base and J by 6 bases, leaving 4 bases between them. This CDR3 has 11 residues. Germline-derived CDR1 and CDR2 are DFQATT and SNEGSKA (reference sequence). The CDR3 protein is CSARASNEQFF. Here the CDR3 DNA reads TGCAGTGCTAGAGCTAGCAATGAGCAGTTCTTC.

This clone was detected a few times. The rearrangement joins TRBV7-2 to TRBJ1-1; no definite D call. V lost 5 bases, J lost 1 base, and 11 bases lay in between. Germline V lookup: CDR1 SGHTA, CDR2 FQGNSA. The CDR3 runs to 14 residues. CDR3 amino acids: CASSLGPRNTEAFF. CDR3 nucleotide sequence: TGTGCCAGCAGCCTAGGCCCCAGGAACACTGAAGCTTTCTTT.

Note on this clone: This CDR3 is also generated by other DNA sequences in the sample. V and J are TRBV9 and TRBJ1-1, with TRBD1 as a possible D gene (6 bases). This CDR3 is built from 14 residues. In germline, CDR1 is SGDLS, CDR2 YYNGEE. V lost 0 bases to trimming and J lost 1 base, with 7 bases between them. In DNA, the CDR3 is TGTGCCAGCAGCGTAGGGGGGCAGAACACTGAAGCTTTCTTT. Encoded protein: CASSVGGQNTEAFF.

This chain's CDR3 is CASSLDVQGKLFF. As DNA, the CDR3 is TGTGCCAGCAGCTTGGATGTTCAGGGAAAACTGTTTTTT. The V and J genes are TRBV5-5 and TRBJ1-4; possible D gene TRBD1, 5 bases. This CDR3 has 13 amino acids. Per germline, CDR1 SGHKS and CDR2 YYEKEE (reference sequence). Trimming pared 0 bases from V and 10 bases from J, leaving 10 bases between.

The V call is TRBV11-2, the J call TRBJ2-4; 12 nucleotides align to TRBD2. With V trimmed by 2 bases and J by 3 bases, 2 bases remained unmatched. The CDR3 totals 16 residues. CDR1 SGHAT and CDR2 FQNNGV come from the germline V gene. Here the CDR3 DNA reads TGTGCCAGCAGCTTAAGACTAGCGGGAGACAAAAACATTCAGTACTTC. This encodes CASSLRLAGDKNIQYF.

The chain combines TRBV27 with TRBJ2-3; D is perhaps TRBD2 (6 bases). Looked up from germline, CDR1 is MNHEY and CDR2 is SMNVEV (reference sequence). This CDR3 spans 15 amino acids. The ends were cut back, 2 bases at V and 4 bases at J, with 13 bases in the middle. The CDR3 DNA sequence: TGTGCCAGCAGTTTAACCGGACTACCGGCAGATACGCAGTATTTT. Protein sequence: CASSLTGLPADTQYF.